This T cell receptor beta chain is from a study of T cell changes during pregnancy in multiple sclerosis. The CDR3 covers 12 residues. Trimming cost V 4 bases and J 6 bases, with 6 bases left between them. Germline assignment: CDR1 SSHAT and CDR2 FNYEAQ (reference sequence). Using immunoSEQ multiplex PCR, the repertoire was profiled, and TCRdb retains in-frame clones only, with some absent. The sample comprises under 130,000 clones, about 91% of which are singletons, and around 0.92% rests with the top ten. This clone showed up just a few times. The sample consisted of peripheral blood, taken after pregnancy. This sequence was found in a female donor with multiple sclerosis, enrolled in a pregnancy study. V gene TRBV7-7 combines with J gene TRBJ2-2, with no clear D. The CDR3 bases are TGTGCCAGCAGCTCTGAGGCCGGGGAGCTGTTTTTT. Its protein product is CASSSEAGELFF.